This T cell receptor beta chain was sequenced in a study of blood T cells in healthy people across ages. Study-level points and caveats: It was held that the diversity estimates obtained from one million T cells were underestimates.

On this clonotype itself: Its specificity is unknown.

For the second PCR, which ran for 7 to 11 cycles, a sample-barcoded 5' primer and a J-beta primer mix were used. TCRdb reprocessed the 5' RACE reads with MiXCR, giving one entry per CDR3 protein. The data hold around 990,000 distinct CDR3 sequences, with under 30% observed a single time. Isolation recovered at least 7 million PBMCs from every sample. The CDR3 covers 13 residues. J was trimmed by 8 bases and V by 3 bases; bases with no gene match: 6. CDR1 is MGHRA and CDR2 is YSYEKL in the germline V gene. These data were also filed under a second study, of T cells of mothers and their children. From that paper: The authors identified no persistent microchimeric T cell clones.

What was sequenced was blood. The TCR comes from a girl aged 2 to 10 in good health. The V gene is TRBV4-1, the J gene TRBJ1-1, with TRBD1 matching over 7 bases. The CDR3 coding sequence is TGCGCCAGCAGCCACCCTCTACAGGGGGAAGCTTTCTTT. Encoded protein: CASSHPLQGEAFF.